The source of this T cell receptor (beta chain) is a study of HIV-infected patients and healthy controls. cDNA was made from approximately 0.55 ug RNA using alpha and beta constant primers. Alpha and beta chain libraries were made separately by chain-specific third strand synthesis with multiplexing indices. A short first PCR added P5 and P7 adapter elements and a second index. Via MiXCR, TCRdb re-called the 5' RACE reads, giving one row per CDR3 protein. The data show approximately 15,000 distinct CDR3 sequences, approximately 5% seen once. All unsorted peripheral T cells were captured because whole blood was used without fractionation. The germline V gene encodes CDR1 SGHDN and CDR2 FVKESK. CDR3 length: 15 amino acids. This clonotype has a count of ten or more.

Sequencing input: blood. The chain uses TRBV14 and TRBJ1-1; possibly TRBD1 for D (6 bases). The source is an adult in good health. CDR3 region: CASGGRGAMNTEAFF. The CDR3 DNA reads TGTGCAAGCGGGGGCAGGGGTGCTATGAACACTGAAGCTTTCTTT.